This TCR beta chain was found in a study of OX40 agonist ivuxolimab in advanced cancers. Study-level information: Anti-PD-1, anti-PD-L1 or anti-CTLA-4 therapy given earlier was allowed, and 30% to 45% had some.

Measured with immunoSEQ multiplex PCR; TCRdb has only the in-frame clones, and not every one. The sample holds nearly 50,000 clones, approximately 90% seen once. Trimming at V came to 4 bases and at J to 2 bases, leaving 7 bases not matched to a gene. The CDR3 has 15 amino acids. Germline V gives CDR1 SGHDN, CDR2 FVKESK. The receptor was derived from an adult with an advanced solid tumor such as melanoma, head and neck, liver or kidney cancer. J is TRBJ1-1 and V is TRBV14; 7 bases fit TRBD1. The sequences come from CD4+ or CD8+ T cells sorted from blood, collected in a trial of the OX40 agonist ivuxolimab. This CDR3 is CASSLTGKGNTEAFF. The CDR3 bases are TGTGCCAGCAGCCTGACAGGGAAGGGAAACACTGAAGCTTTCTTT.